Sequencing of this TCR beta chain was carried out in a study of CD8+ T cells in alopecia areata. Whole-study results and caveats: Scalp clonality and expanded CD8+ clones among the top 100 showed significant decreases with tofacitinib.

cDNA prepared by RNA extraction and subsequent reverse transcription served as the template for sequencing. Generated by immunoSEQ multiplex PCR, the TCRdb table keeps only in-frame clones and is missing some. The sample shows 210,000 or so clones, under 70% of them seen only once. Germline V gene lookup returns CDR1 SGHAT and CDR2 FQNNGV. V was cut by 1 base and J by 7 bases, with 17 bases left in between. The CDR3 has 16 amino acids. The treatment was: oral pan-JAK inhibitor, 5-10 mg twice daily. On this clone: Antigen unknown.

The specimen comprised CD4+ T cells sorted from blood, sampled at week 44, from a patient treated with tofacitinib. This chain connects TRBV11-2 to TRBJ2-1; D is uncertain. This TCR came from a human donor with alopecia areata. For the CDR3, the DNA is TGTGCCAGCAGCTTAGTCTTGGGTATTCTCGGGAATGAGCAGTTCTTC. Translating gives CASSLVLGILGNEQFF.